The 32 T cell receptor beta chains in this list originate from one sample, sequenced in a study of T cell responses to AZD1222 COVID-19 vaccine. Profiled with immunoSEQ multiplex PCR; TCRdb holds only in-frame clones, not every one. The sample consists of 100,000 to 150,000 clones, about 88% of them appearing once. Sequences were derived from peripheral blood, sampled on day 0 of AZD1222 vaccination. The origin of the receptors is an adult in good health.

This rearrangement joins TRBV11-2 to TRBJ2-2; D is undetermined. CDR3 length equals 13 residues. V lost 6 bases and J lost 1, with 6 bases in between. CDR1 SGHAT and CDR2 FQNNGV come from the germline V gene. This CDR3 reads CASSSQNTGELFF. CDR3 coding DNA: TGTGCCAGCAGTTCACAGAACACCGGGGAGCTGTTTTTT.

V gene TRBV30 combines with J gene TRBJ1-1, with no clear D. This CDR3 is 11 amino acids long. Trimming took off 4 bases at V and 0 bases at J, with 3 bases between the two ends. Germline-derived CDR1 and CDR2 are GTSNPN and SVGIG (reference sequence). The CDR3 coding sequence is TGTGCCTGGACCCTGAACACTGAAGCTTTCTTT. As protein: CAWTLNTEAFF.

This clone has more than one count but fewer than ten. This CDR3 is also generated by other DNA sequences in the sample. V is TRBV19 and J is TRBJ1-1; D uncertain. The CDR3 covers 12 residues. Trimming pared 3 bases from V and 4 bases from J, leaving 6 bases between. CDR1 and CDR2 from the germline V gene are LNHDA and SQIVND (reference sequence). The CDR3, as DNA: TGTGCCAGTAGTATTTTAGGCACTGAAGCTTTCTTT. Its translation is CASSILGTEAFF.

V usage is TRBV30 and J usage is TRBJ1-2; D is possibly TRBD1 (5 bases). V was clipped by 4 bases and J by 1 base, with 7 bases between them. The germline gives CDR1 GTSNPN, CDR2 SVGIG (reference sequence). The CDR3 consists of 12 residues. CDR3 nucleotide sequence: TGTGCCTGGATAAGGGGTAACTATGGCTACACCTTC. This gives the protein CAWIRGNYGYTF.

The gene calls are TRBV4-1 and TRBJ1-1; 7 positions match TRBD1. CDR3 length equals 16 residues. CDR1 is MGHRA, CDR2 YSYEKL, per germline. The trim removed 1 base at V and 0 bases at J, leaving 5 bases unmatched. CDR3 sequence reads: CASSQGLGTVNTEAFF. CDR3 in DNA: TGCGCCAGCAGCCAAGGGCTGGGGACAGTGAACACTGAAGCTTTCTTT.

This chain joins TRBV19 and TRBJ2-7; 8 nucleotides align to TRBD1. The germline gives CDR1 LNHDA, CDR2 SQIVND (reference sequence). V trimming: 5 bases; J trimming: 6 bases; junction bases outside the gene matches: 9. The length of the CDR3 is 14 residues. This chain's CDR3 is CASSLMQGAGEQYF. The CDR3 DNA reads TGTGCCAGTAGTCTTATGCAGGGGGCTGGCGAGCAGTACTTC.

This chain uses TRBV25-1 with TRBJ2-1, with unresolved D. Germline V CDR1 and CDR2: MGHDK, SYGVNS. CDR3 length equals 14 residues. V lost 7 bases to trimming and J lost 4 bases, with 14 bases between them. For the CDR3, the DNA is TGTGCCAGCAATAACGAGACACCTTACAATGAGCAGTTCTTC. Translating gives CASNNETPYNEQFF. The variable domain in full, completed from reference TRBV25-1 and TRBJ2-1, reads EADIYQTPRYLVIGTGKKITLECSQTMGHDKMYWYQQDPGMELHLIHYSYGVNSTEKGDLSSESTVSRIRTEHFPLTLESARPSHTSQYLCASNNETPYNEQFFGPGTRLTVL.

The chain uses TRBV28 and TRBJ2-1; 9 bases align to TRBD2. Germline assignment: CDR1 MDHEN and CDR2 SYDVKM. The CDR3 is 16 amino acids. Trimming took 0 bases from V and 8 from J; bases not matched to a gene: 8. CDR3 sequence: CASSLWGPSGTDEQFF. The CDR3 DNA is TGTGCCAGCAGTTTATGGGGCCCTAGCGGGACGGATGAGCAGTTCTTC.

This chain joins TRBV24-1 and TRBJ1-2; TRBD1 aligns across 11 bases. The CDR3 extends over 14 amino acids. Losses at the gene ends were 8 bases for V and 7 bases for J; bases not matched to a gene: 8. Germline V CDR1 and CDR2: KGHDR, SFDVKD. The CDR3 loop is CATKTTGTGGGYTF. The CDR3 DNA reads as TGTGCCACCAAAACCACCGGGACAGGGGGTGGCTACACCTTC.

The chain uses TRBV15 and TRBJ1-5, with no clear D. Trimming removed 1 base from V and 3 bases from J, with 4 bases in between. The CDR3 covers 13 residues. The V gene's germline CDR1 is LNHNV and CDR2 YYDKDF (reference sequence). As DNA, the CDR3 is TGTGCCACCAGCAGAGCCAACAATCAGCCCCAGCATTTT. Protein sequence: CATSRANNQPQHF. Together with reference TRBV15 and TRBJ1-5, the CDR3 gives the full variable domain: DAMVIQNPRYQVTQFGKPVTLSCSQTLNHNVMYWYQQKSSQAPKLLFHYYDKDFNNEADTPDNFQSRRPNTSFCFLDIRSPGLGDTAMYLCATSRANNQPQHFGDGTRLSIL.

The chain joins TRBV24-1 to TRBJ2-1, with 7 bases aligning to TRBD1. V gave up 9 bases and J gave up 4 bases; unmatched junction bases: 11. The CDR3 consists of 15 residues. Germline values: CDR1 KGHDR, CDR2 SFDVKD. Here the CDR3 DNA reads TGTGCCACCGGCCAGGGGGTAGGACAGTACAATGAGCAGTTCTTC. Its protein is CATGQGVGQYNEQFF.

The rearrangement links TRBV11-2 to TRBJ1-2, with 7 nucleotides matching TRBD1. The V gene's germline CDR1 is SGHAT and CDR2 FQNNGV. The CDR3 totals 15 residues. Unmatched junction bases numbered 6, after V lost 5 bases and J lost 0 bases. The CDR3 DNA is TGTGCCAGCAGCCTCCAGGGGGGAGCTAACTATGGCTACACCTTC. Translation: CASSLQGGANYGYTF.

This clone was observed once. This rearrangement joins TRBV6-5 to TRBJ1-5; 9 nucleotides agree with TRBD1. V lost 6 bases, J lost 1 base, and 4 bases stayed unmatched. The length of the CDR3 is 15 residues. CDR1 is MNHEY, CDR2 SVGAGI, per germline. The CDR3 DNA follows: TGTGCCAGCAGGACCGGACAGGGGAGCAATCAGCCCCAGCATTTT. This gives the protein CASRTGQGSNQPQHF.

V and J are TRBV28 and TRBJ1-6, with D maybe TRBD1 (5 bases). This CDR3 is built from 17 residues. V gave up 7 bases and J gave up 9 bases, with 25 bases separating them. In germline, CDR1 is MDHEN, CDR2 SYDVKM. The CDR3: CASTSSRGFRDISPLHF. Here the CDR3 DNA reads TGTGCCAGCACCTCCTCGAGGGGTTTCAGGGATATTTCACCCCTCCACTTT.

This chain links TRBV7-7 with TRBJ2-2, with TRBD2 matching over 11 bases. CDR1 and CDR2 (germline): SSHAT, FNYEAQ (reference sequence). This CDR3 region has 16 residues. Trimming at V came to 4 bases and at J to 2 bases, leaving 3 bases not matched to a gene. As DNA, the CDR3 is TGTGCCAGCAGCTCCCTAGCGGGAGGAAACACCGGGGAGCTGTTTTTT. It yields the protein CASSSLAGGNTGELFF.

The chain combines TRBV5-6 with TRBJ2-7; TRBD2 aligns across 7 bases. This CDR3 has 15 amino acids. Germline CDR1 reads SGHDT; CDR2 reads YYEEEE. Trimming at V came to 0 bases and at J to 7 bases, leaving 10 bases not matched to a gene. Here the CDR3 reads CASSLGGTTGWEQYF. Here the CDR3 DNA reads TGTGCCAGCAGCTTGGGCGGGACTACCGGATGGGAGCAGTACTTC. Full variable domain (remainder filled in from reference TRBV5-6 and TRBJ2-7): DAGVTQSPTHLIKTRGQQVTLRCSPKSGHDTVSWYQQALGQGPQFIFQYYEEEERQRGNFPDRFSGHQFPNYSSELNVNALLLGDSALYLCASSLGGTTGWEQYFGPGTRLTVT.

This chain uses TRBV28 with TRBJ2-1; TRBD2 might be the D (6 bases). The CDR3 is 15 residues long. Germline assignment: CDR1 MDHEN and CDR2 SYDVKM. Trimming pared 6 bases from V and 0 bases from J, leaving 12 bases between. CDR3 amino acids: CASRGAGSSYNEQFF. The CDR3 bases are TGTGCCAGCAGGGGAGCCGGGAGCTCCTACAATGAGCAGTTCTTC.

The J gene is TRBJ1-4, the V gene TRBV14; 7 bases match TRBD1. Germline V gene lookup returns CDR1 SGHDN and CDR2 FVKESK. This CDR3 comprises 17 residues. The trim removed 4 bases at V and 4 bases at J, leaving 12 bases unmatched. CDR3 residues: CASSLRGGVTGNEKLFF. The CDR3 nucleotides read TGTGCCAGCAGCCTCAGGGGGGGAGTAACTGGTAATGAAAAACTGTTTTTT.

The chain is built from TRBV6-6 and TRBJ1-3; TRBD1 is a possible D gene (5 bases). The CDR3 is made up of 15 amino acids. Germline CDR1 reads MNHNY; CDR2 reads SVGAGI (reference sequence). V lost 5 bases, J lost 3 bases, and 14 bases lay in between. The CDR3 loop reads CASSRPGGVGNTIYF. In nucleotides, the CDR3 is TGTGCCAGCAGTAGACCGGGGGGGGTTGGAAACACCATATATTTT.

The gene calls are TRBV7-9 and TRBJ2-6, with D perhaps matching TRBD1 or TRBD2 (7 bases each). The CDR3 sequence is 18 residues long. Germline V gene sequence: CDR1 SEHNR, CDR2 FQNEAQ (reference sequence). Trimming pared 3 bases from V and 1 base from J, leaving 16 bases between. CDR3 DNA: TGTGCCAGCAGCTTGGGAGGGACAGCGCTATCTGGGGCCAACGTCCTGACTTTC. Residues: CASSLGGTALSGANVLTF. The full variable domain, rest sourced from reference TRBV7-9 and TRBJ2-6, is DTGVSQNPRHKITKRGQNVTFRCDPISEHNRLYWYRQTLGQGPEFLTYFQNEAQLEKSRLLSDRFSAERPKGSFSTLEIQRTEQGDSAMYLCASSLGGTALSGANVLTFGAGSRLTVL.

The rearrangement joins TRBV24-1 to TRBJ2-7; 7 bases fit TRBD1. Germline-derived CDR1 and CDR2 are KGHDR and SFDVKD. Germline trimming cut 4 bases from V and 6 bases from J; bases unmatched to any gene: 11. This CDR3 comprises 15 residues. The CDR3 DNA sequence: TGTGCCACCAGTGACGACGGACAGGCCAACGGCGAGCAGTACTTC. Translation gives CATSDDGQANGEQYF.

Notes on this clone: Since no conserved phenylalanine or tryptophan closes the CDR3, a read error is the likely cause. It is unclear where the CDR3 begins or ends on the DNA, so no DNA is shown, and the CDR3 is as TCRdb lists it. The rearrangement links TRBV7-9 to TRBJ1-1. The CDR3 extends over 12 residues, inclusive of both ends. Germline CDR1 and CDR2: SEHNR and FQNEAQ (reference sequence). CDR3 sequence: CASSQVWRPFVG.

The CDR3 region is CASWPETGSNTEAFF. The CDR3 coding sequence is TGTGCCAGCTGGCCTGAGACTGGGTCGAACACTGAAGCTTTCTTT. This chain links TRBV28 with TRBJ1-1; D is undetermined. Germline-derived CDR1 and CDR2 are MDHEN and SYDVKM. The V and J ends lost 8 bases and 1 base respectively, with 17 bases between them. There are 15 residues in the CDR3.

The chain combines TRBV19 with TRBJ1-1; D may be TRBD1 (5 bases). Germline-derived CDR1 and CDR2 are LNHDA and SQIVND (reference sequence). Trimming cost V 5 bases and J 3 bases, with 16 bases left between them. The CDR3 loop spans 15 amino acids. The CDR3 DNA sequence: TGTGCCAGTAGTCCCCAGGGTTTTGGCGACACTGAAGCTTTCTTT. This codes for CASSPQGFGDTEAFF.

The chain carries TRBV6-4 and TRBJ2-2; 8 bases are shared with TRBD2. CDR3 length: 18 amino acids. Germline assignment: CDR1 MRHNA and CDR2 SNTAGT. V lost 6 bases, J lost 3 bases, and 15 bases stayed unmatched. CDR3 sequence: CASSPGESGGPDTGELFF. The CDR3, as DNA: TGTGCCAGCAGCCCGGGGGAATCGGGGGGGCCGGACACCGGGGAGCTGTTTTTT.

V is TRBV5-8 and J is TRBJ1-1, with D maybe TRBD1 (6 bases). V gave up 0 bases and J gave up 10 bases, with 13 bases separating them. Germline V gene data show CDR1 as SGHTS and CDR2 as YDEGEE. The length of the CDR3 is 13 residues. The CDR3 sequence is CASSLAGGGRAFF. CDR3 in DNA: TGTGCCAGCAGCTTGGCTGGGGGCGGAAGAGCTTTCTTT.

CDR3 DNA sequence: TGCGCCAGCAGCCAAGCGGTTGCGGGGGGTTACAATGAGCAGTTCTTC. It codes for CASSQAVAGGYNEQFF. The chain links TRBV4-3 to TRBJ2-1, with 8 bases fitting TRBD2. CDR1 is LGHNA and CDR2 is YSLEER in the germline V gene. The CDR3 sequence is 16 residues long. V lost 1 base to trimming and J lost 4 bases; unmatched junction nucleotides: 6.

This clone was seen a single time. The chain combines TRBV19 with TRBJ2-4; TRBD1 might be the D (6 bases). The germline V and J ends were trimmed by 1 base and 3 bases, with 10 bases remaining between them. CDR3 length: 15 residues. Germline V gene sequence: CDR1 LNHDA, CDR2 SQIVND (reference sequence). The CDR3 loop is CASSIAGAGKNIQYF. The CDR3, as DNA: TGTGCCAGTAGTATAGCAGGGGCCGGCAAAAACATTCAGTACTTC.

This chain connects TRBV7-3 to TRBJ1-1; D might be TRBD1 (5 bases). The germline V and J ends were trimmed by 5 bases and 1 base, with 17 bases remaining between them. Germline V gene data show CDR1 as SGHTA and CDR2 as FQGTGA. This CDR3 comprises 16 residues. CDR3 region: CASSPEGRLGNTEAFF. The CDR3 nucleotides are TGTGCCAGCAGCCCAGAGGGACGTTTAGGGAACACTGAAGCTTTCTTT. Complete variable domain (other parts from reference TRBV7-3 and TRBJ1-1): GAGVSQTPSNKVTEKGKYVELRCDPISGHTALYWYRQSLGQGPEFLIYFQGTGAADDSGLPNDRFFAVRPEGSVSTLKIQRTERGDSAVYLCASSPEGRLGNTEAFFGQGTRLTVV.

This clone was recorded only once. The V and J genes are TRBV11-2 and TRBJ2-5, with 10 positions matching TRBD2. The V segment lost 0 bases and the J segment 4 bases; nucleotides outside the gene matches: 2. The CDR3 consists of 15 residues. Germline values: CDR1 SGHAT, CDR2 FQNNGV. As DNA, the CDR3 is TGTGCCAGCAGCTTAGAACTAGCGGGGAGAGAGACCCAGTACTTC. Its protein is CASSLELAGRETQYF.

The V and J genes are TRBV18 and TRBJ2-6; the D gene is possibly TRBD2 (5 bases). Per the germline V gene, CDR1 is KGHSH and CDR2 is LQKENI. This CDR3 has 13 amino acids. V lost 8 bases to trimming and J lost 2 bases, with 7 bases between them. For the CDR3, the DNA is TGTGCCAGCACGGGGACTGGGGCCAACGTCCTGACTTTC. Its protein is CASTGTGANVLTF.

This chain uses TRBV5-4 with TRBJ2-3; D call uncertain. With 1 base removed from V and 3 bases from J, the gap between germline ends came to 9 bases. In germline, CDR1 is SGHNT, CDR2 YYREEE (reference sequence). This CDR3 is built from 14 residues. CDR3 sequence reads: CASSLTFGTDTQYF. The CDR3 region has the DNA TGTGCCAGCAGCTTGACGTTCGGAACAGATACGCAGTATTTT.